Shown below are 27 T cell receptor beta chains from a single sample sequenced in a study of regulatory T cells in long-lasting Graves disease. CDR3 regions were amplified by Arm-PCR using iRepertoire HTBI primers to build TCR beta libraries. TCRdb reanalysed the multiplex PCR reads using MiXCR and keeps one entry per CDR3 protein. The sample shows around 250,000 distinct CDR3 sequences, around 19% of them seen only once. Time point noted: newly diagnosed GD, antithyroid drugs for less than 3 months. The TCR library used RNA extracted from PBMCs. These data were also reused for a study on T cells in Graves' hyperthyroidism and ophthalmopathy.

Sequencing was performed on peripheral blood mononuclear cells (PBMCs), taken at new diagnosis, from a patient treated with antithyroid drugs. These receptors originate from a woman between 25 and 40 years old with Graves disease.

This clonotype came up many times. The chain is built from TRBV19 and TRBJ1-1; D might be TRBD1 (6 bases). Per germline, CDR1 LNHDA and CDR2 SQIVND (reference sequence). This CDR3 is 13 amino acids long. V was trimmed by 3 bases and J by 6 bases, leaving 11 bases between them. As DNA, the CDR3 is TGTGCCAGTAGTATGAGGACAGATGCTGAAGCTTTCTTT. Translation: CASSMRTDAEAFF.

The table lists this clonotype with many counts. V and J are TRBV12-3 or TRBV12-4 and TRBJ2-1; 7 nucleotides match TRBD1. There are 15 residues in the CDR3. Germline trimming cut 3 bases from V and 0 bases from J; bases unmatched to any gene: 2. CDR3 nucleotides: TGTGCCAGCAGTTTCGGGACAGTCTCCTACAATGAGCAGTTCTTC. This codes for CASSFGTVSYNEQFF.

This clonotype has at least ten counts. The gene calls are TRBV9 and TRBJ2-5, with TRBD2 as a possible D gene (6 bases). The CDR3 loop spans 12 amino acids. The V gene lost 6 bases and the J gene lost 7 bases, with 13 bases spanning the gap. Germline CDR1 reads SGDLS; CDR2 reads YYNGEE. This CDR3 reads CASNGGAGTQYF. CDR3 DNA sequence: TGTGCCAGCAACGGAGGAGCGGGGACCCAGTACTTC.

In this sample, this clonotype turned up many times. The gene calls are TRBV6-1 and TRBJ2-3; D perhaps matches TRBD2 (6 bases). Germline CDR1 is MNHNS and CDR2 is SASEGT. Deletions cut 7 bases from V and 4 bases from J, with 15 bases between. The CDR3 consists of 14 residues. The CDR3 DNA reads TGTGCCAGCACCCCGGGACTGTCAGCAGATACGCAGTATTTT. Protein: CASTPGLSADTQYF.

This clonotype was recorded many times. The CDR3 loop is CASSFSQWDRGNTEAFF. The CDR3 coding sequence is TGCGCCAGCAGCTTTTCTCAATGGGACAGGGGGAACACTGAAGCTTTCTTT. V is TRBV5-1 and J is TRBJ1-1; 10 nucleotides align to TRBD1. The CDR3 sequence is 17 residues long. The V segment lost 2 bases and the J segment 1 base; nucleotides outside the gene matches: 8. Germline-derived CDR1 and CDR2 are SGHRS and YFSETQ.

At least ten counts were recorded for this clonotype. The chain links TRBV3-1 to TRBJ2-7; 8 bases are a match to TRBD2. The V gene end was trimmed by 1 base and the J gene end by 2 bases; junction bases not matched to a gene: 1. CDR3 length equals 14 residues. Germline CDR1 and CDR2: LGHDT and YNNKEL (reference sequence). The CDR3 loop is CASSQAGGPYEQYF. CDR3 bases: TGTGCCAGCAGCCAAGCGGGGGGGCCCTACGAGCAGTACTTC.

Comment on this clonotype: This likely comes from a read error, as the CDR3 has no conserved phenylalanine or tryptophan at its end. The CDR3 DNA follows: TGTGCCAGTAGTATAGTAGGGGCTTCTGAAGCTTTCCTT. Translated, it gives CASSIVGASEAFL. The gene calls are TRBV19 and TRBJ1-1, with D possibly TRBD1 on 5 matching bases. Trimming took 1 base from V and 6 from J, leaving 9 bases between them. From germline, CDR1 is LNHDA and CDR2 SQIVND (reference sequence). The CDR3 spans 13 residues.

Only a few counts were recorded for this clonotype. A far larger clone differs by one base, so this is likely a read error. In DNA, the CDR3 is TGTGCCAGCAGTTCGACAGGGGGGGTGTTGACTGAAGCTTTCTTT. This sequence encodes CASSSTGGVLTEAFF. The chain recombines TRBV6-9 with TRBJ1-1; 9 bases map to TRBD1. This CDR3 contains 15 residues. Germline CDR1 is MNHGY and CDR2 is SVAAGI. The V segment lost 4 bases and the J segment 5 bases; nucleotides outside the gene matches: 8.

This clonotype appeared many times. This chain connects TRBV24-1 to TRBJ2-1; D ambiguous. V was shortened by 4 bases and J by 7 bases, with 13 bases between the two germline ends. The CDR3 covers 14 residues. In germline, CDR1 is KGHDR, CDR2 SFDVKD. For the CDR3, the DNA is TGTGCCACCAGTGACCCCGGACCCCTAAATGAGCAGTTCTTC. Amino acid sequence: CATSDPGPLNEQFF.

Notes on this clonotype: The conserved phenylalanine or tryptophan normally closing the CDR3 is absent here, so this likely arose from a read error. This CDR3 is CASSEADNSYGYTL. The CDR3 DNA sequence: TGTGCCAGCAGCGAGGCAGACAATAGCTATGGCTACACCCTC. The rearrangement links TRBV9 to TRBJ1-2; D unresolved. With 3 bases removed from V and 4 bases from J, the gap between germline ends came to 13 bases. This CDR3 contains 14 residues. Germline loops: CDR1 SGDLS, CDR2 YYNGEE.

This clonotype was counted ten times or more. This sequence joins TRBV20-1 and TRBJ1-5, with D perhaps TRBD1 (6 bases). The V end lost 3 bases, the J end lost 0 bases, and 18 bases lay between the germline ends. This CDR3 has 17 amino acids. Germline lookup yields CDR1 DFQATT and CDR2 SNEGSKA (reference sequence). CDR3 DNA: TGCAGTGCTAGTCGGGGGGCAGAGGCGGATAGCAATCAGCCCCAGCATTTT. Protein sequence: CSASRGAEADSNQPQHF.

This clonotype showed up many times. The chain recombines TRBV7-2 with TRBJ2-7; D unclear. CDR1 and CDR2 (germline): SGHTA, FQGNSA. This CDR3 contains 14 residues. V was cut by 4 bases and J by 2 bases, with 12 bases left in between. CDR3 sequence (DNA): TGTGCCAGCAGCTCGGACCACGGTCCCTACGAGCAGTACTTC. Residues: CASSSDHGPYEQYF.

CDR3 amino acids: CASSDASGYGYTF. The CDR3 bases are TGTGCCAGCAGTGATGCGTCAGGCTATGGCTACACCTTC. The rearrangement uses TRBV6-2 or TRBV6-3 and TRBJ1-2; D unclear. The germline CDR1 and CDR2 sequences are MNHEY and SVGEGT. Trimming shortened V by 5 bases and J by 4 bases, and 11 bases separated the two germline ends. This CDR3 comprises 13 residues.

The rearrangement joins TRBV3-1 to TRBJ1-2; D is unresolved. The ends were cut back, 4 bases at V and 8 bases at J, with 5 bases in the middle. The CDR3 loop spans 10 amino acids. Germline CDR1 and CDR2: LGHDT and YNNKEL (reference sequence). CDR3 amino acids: CASSPPGYTF. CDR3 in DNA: TGTGCCAGCAGCCCTCCGGGCTACACCTTC. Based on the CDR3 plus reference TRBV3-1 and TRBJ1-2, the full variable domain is DTAVSQTPKYLVTQMGNDKSIKCEQNLGHDTMYWYKQDSKKFLKIMFSYNNKELIINETVPNRFSPKSPDKAHLNLHINSLELGDSAVYFCASSPPGYTFGSGTRLTVV.

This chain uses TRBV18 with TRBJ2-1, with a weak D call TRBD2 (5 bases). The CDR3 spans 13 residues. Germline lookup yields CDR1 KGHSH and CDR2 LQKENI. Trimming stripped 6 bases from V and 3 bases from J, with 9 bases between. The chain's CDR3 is CASSHGDYNEQFF. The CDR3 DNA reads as TGTGCCAGCTCGCACGGGGACTACAATGAGCAGTTCTTC.

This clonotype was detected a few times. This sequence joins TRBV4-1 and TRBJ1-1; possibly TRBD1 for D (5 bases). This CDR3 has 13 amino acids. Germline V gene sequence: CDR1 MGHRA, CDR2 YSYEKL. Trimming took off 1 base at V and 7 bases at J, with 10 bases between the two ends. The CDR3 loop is CASSQGAGSEAFF. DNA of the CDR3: TGCGCCAGCAGCCAAGGGGCAGGGAGTGAAGCTTTCTTT.

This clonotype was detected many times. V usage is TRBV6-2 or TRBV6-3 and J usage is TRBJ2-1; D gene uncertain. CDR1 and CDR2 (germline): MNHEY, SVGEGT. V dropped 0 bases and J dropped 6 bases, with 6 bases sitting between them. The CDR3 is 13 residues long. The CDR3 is CASSYSESNEQFF. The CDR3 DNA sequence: TGTGCCAGCAGTTACTCGGAGAGCAATGAGCAGTTCTTC.

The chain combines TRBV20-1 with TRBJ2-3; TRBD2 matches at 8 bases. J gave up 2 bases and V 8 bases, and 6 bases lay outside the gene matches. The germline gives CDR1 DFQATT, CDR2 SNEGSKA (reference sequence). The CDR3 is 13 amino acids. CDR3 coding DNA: TGCAGTAACCGAGCGGGGGACACAGATACGCAGTATTTT. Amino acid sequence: CSNRAGDTDTQYF.

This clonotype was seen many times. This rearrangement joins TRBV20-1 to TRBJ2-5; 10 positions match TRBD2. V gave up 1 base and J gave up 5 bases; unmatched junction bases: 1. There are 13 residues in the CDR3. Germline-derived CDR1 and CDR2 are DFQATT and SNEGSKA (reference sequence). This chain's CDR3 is CSARVSGRETQYF. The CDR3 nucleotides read TGCAGTGCTAGAGTTAGCGGGAGGGAGACCCAGTACTTC.

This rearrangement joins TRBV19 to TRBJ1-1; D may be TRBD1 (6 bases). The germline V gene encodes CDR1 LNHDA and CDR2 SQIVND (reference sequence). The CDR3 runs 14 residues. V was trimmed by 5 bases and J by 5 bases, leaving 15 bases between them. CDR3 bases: TGTGCCAGTAGTGTAGCAGGGGTGGGGACTGAAGCTTTCTTT. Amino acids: CASSVAGVGTEAFF.

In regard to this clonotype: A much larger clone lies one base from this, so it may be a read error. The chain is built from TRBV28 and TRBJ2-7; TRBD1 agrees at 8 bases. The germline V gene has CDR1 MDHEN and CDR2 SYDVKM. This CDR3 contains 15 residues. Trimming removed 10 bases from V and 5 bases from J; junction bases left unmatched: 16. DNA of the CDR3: TGTGCCACCCGACTTTTGGACAGGGAGTATAACGAGCAGTACTTC. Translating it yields CATRLLDREYNEQYF.

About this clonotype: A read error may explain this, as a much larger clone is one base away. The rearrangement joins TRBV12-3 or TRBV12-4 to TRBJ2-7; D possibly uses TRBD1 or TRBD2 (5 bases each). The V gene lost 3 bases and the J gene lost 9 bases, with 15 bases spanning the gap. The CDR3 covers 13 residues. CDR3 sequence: CASSLPGAPTQYF. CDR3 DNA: TGTGCCAGCAGTTTGCCCGGGGCTCCCACGCAGTACTTC.

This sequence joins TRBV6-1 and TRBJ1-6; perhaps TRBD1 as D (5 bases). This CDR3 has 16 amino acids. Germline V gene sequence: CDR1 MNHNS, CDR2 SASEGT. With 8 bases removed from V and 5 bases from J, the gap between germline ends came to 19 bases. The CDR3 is CASGRGAQSNNSPLHF. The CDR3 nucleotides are TGTGCCAGCGGTCGCGGGGCGCAGTCCAATAATTCACCCCTCCACTTT.

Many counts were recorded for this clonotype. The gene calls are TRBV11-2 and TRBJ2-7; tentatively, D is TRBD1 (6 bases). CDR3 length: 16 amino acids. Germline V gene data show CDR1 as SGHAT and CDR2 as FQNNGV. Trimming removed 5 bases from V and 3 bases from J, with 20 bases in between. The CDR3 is CASSRSPGQSVYEQYF. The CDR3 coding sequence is TGTGCCAGCAGCCGAAGCCCCGGACAGTCAGTCTACGAGCAGTACTTC. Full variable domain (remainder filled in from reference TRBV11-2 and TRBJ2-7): EAGVAQSPRYKIIEKRQSVAFWCNPISGHATLYWYQQILGQGPKLLIQFQNNGVVDDSQLPKDRFSAERLKGVDSTLKIQPAKLEDSAVYLCASSRSPGQSVYEQYFGPGTRLTVT.

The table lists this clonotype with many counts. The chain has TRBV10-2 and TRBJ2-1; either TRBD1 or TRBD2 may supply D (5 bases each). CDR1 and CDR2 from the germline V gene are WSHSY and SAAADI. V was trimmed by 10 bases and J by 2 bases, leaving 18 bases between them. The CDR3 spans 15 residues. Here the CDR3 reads CATFQRGIPYNEQFF. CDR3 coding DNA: TGCGCCACCTTTCAGAGGGGTATCCCCTACAATGAGCAGTTCTTC.

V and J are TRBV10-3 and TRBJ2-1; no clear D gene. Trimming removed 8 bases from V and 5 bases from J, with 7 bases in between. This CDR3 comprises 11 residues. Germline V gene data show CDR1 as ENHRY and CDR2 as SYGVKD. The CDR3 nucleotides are TGTGCCATCGCGGCAGACAATGAGCAGTTCTTC. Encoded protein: CAIAADNEQFF.

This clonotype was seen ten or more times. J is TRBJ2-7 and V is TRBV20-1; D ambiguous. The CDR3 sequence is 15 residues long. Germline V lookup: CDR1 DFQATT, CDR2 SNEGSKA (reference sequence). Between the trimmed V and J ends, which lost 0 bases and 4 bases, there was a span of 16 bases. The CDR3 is CSARDKRSLRYEQYF. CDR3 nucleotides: TGCAGTGCTAGAGATAAACGGTCTCTGAGGTACGAGCAGTACTTC.